The present entry profiles one TCR beta chain with its context. Its cognate antigen is unknown. The junction does not match germline at one end; this may be a read error. The data derive from a study of tumor-infiltrating lymphocytes in primary liver carcinoma. Production of TCR beta cDNA used 400 to 600 ng total RNA together with a constant-region primer. Three nested multiplex PCR rounds of slightly modified ARM-PCR generated TCR beta libraries. In the first two PCR rounds, TRBV1-TRBV30 forward primers were paired with a C-beta reverse primer, and each round lasted roughly 9 cycles. TCRdb itself ran the multiplex PCR reads through MiXCR, one entry per CDR3 protein. Of under 45,000 distinct CDR3 sequences in the sample, approximately 70% were seen once. Germline-derived CDR1 and CDR2 are SGHDN and FVKESK. The CDR3 is 15 amino acids. Total RNA and DNA came together from about 19-30 mg of bulk tissue without cell sorting. None of the patients had received treatment, and all had chronic HBV infection.

Study observations and caveats: The difference in top-250-clone fraction between tumors and blood was significant, favoring tumors (p = 0.039). Tumor region pairs showed greater overlap than either tumor-adjacent or tumor-blood pairs did. No more than about 8-24% of top clones could be seen in all five tumor regions.

Sequenced: liver tumor tissue from sampling region 2. The subset is: tumor region T2, inferior pole. V is TRBV14 and J is TRBJ2-5; D is uncertain. This sequence was found in a man aged 40-49 years with primary liver carcinoma and hepatitis B virus infection. CDR3 coding DNA: TGTGACAGCAACCAAGATCTGGGTTATCAAGAGACCCAGTACTTC. Its protein product is CDSNQDLGYQETQYF.